This is a list of T cell receptor beta chains from one sample in a study of cytomegalovirus exposure and HLA in healthy donors. Clones were sequenced by immunoSEQ multiplex PCR, and TCRdb holds only the in-frame ones, with some missing. The sample carries about 120,000 clones, approximately 80% recorded once. Sequencing was done on a sample of PBMCs. These receptors originate from a woman between 18 and 30 years old in good health and CMV-seronegative. Each CDR3 is given with its conserved first and last residue. Fields, in order: clone size, J gene, CDR3 length, V gene, D gene, CDR3 DNA, CDR3 protein. The D gene is left open where the match is weak. Clone sizes are given selectively: once, few, many, or a class where the clone is expanded.

NA TRBJ2-1 15 TRBV19 TRBD2 TGTGCCAGTAGTCCCACTAGCGGGAGCTACAATGAGCAGTTCTTC CASSPTSGSYNEQFF
NA TRBJ1-4 15 TRBV2 NA TGTGCCAGCAGTGAAGGGTGGGTTTTCAGGGAAAAACTGTTTTTT CASSEGWVFREKLFF
NA TRBJ2-2 13 TRBV9 NA TGTGCCAGCAGCGTACAAAACACCGGGGAGCTGTTTTTT CASSVQNTGELFF
NA TRBJ2-1 16 TRBV7-6 TRBD1 TGTGCCAGCAGCTTAGCGGGACAGAGCTCCTACAATGAGCAGTTCTTC CASSLAGQSSYNEQFF
NA TRBJ1-6 13 TRBV7-3 NA TGTGCCAGCAGCTTAAGTCCTCCCTCACCCCTCCACTTT CASSLSPPSPLHF
NA TRBJ1-2 14 TRBV5-4 NA TGTGCCAGCAGCAATATACAGCCCATCTATGGCTACACCTTC CASSNIQPIYGYTF
NA TRBJ2-6 14 TRBV29-1 TRBD1 TGCAGCGTTACTGGGACAGCTGGGGCCAACGTCCTGACTTTC CSVTGTAGANVLTF
NA TRBJ1-1 13 TRBV25-1 NA TGTGCCACCCCGAGGCAGTCGGTCACTGAAGCTTTCTTT CATPRQSVTEAFF
NA TRBJ2-7 13 TRBV30 NA TGTGCCTGGGGGAGGGGACAATTCTACGAGCAGTACTTC CAWGRGQFYEQYF
NA TRBJ1-5 13 TRBV2 NA TGTGCCAGCAGAATCAGGGTTCAGCAGCCCCAGCATTTT CASRIRVQQPQHF
once TRBJ1-5 14 TRBV27 TRBD1 TGTGCCAGCAGCGACAGGGATAGCAATCAGCCCCAGCATTTT CASSDRDSNQPQHF
once TRBJ2-5 12 TRBV29-1 NA TGCAGCGCCCCTATCGTGAGAGGGACCCAGTACTTC CSAPIVRGTQYF
NA TRBJ2-3 17 TRBV21-1 NA TGTGCCAGCAGCCCCCTCAAGATTCGGGGGAACACAGATACGCAGTATTTT CASSPLKIRGNTDTQYF
NA TRBJ1-2 15 TRBV6-1 TRBD1 TGTGCCAGCAGTCCCTCGACAGGGGGGCACTATGGCTACACCTTC CASSPSTGGHYGYTF
NA TRBJ2-5 14 TRBV7-3 NA TGTGCCAGCAGCTTAACCGGCGGGTGGGAGACCCAGTACTTC CASSLTGGWETQYF
NA TRBJ1-1 13 TRBV6-5 NA TGTGCCAGCAGGAGGGATACGAACGCTGAAGCTTTCTTT CASRRDTNAEAFF
NA TRBJ2-7 16 TRBV19 NA TGTGCCAGTAGTGGGGGACCGACCGGGACAAGCTACGAGCAGTACTTC CASSGGPTGTSYEQYF
NA TRBJ2-2 15 TRBV25-1 NA TGTGCCAGCAGTGTTACCAGGGTCAACACCGGGGAGCTGTTTTTT CASSVTRVNTGELFF
NA TRBJ2-7 11 TRBV9 NA TGTGCCAGCAGCGCCGGGTACGAGCAGTACTTC CASSAGYEQYF
NA TRBJ1-4 15 TRBV6-5 TRBD1 TGTGCCAGCAGTTCCCCGACAGGGGCGGAGTGGGAACTGTTTTTT CASSSPTGAEWELFF
NA TRBJ2-1 15 TRBV19 TRBD2 TGTGCCAGTAGTATACAGGCGGGAGAGGGCAATGAGCAGTTCTTC CASSIQAGEGNEQFF
once TRBJ2-2 10 TRBV6-1 NA TGTGCCAGTAGAACCGGGGAGCTGTTTTTT CASRTGELFF
few TRBJ2-7 15 TRBV25-1 NA TGTGCCAGCAGTGGACCCGGGACACGGTCCTACGAGCAGTACTTC CASSGPGTRSYEQYF
NA TRBJ2-1 16 TRBV7-9 TRBD2 TGTGCCAGCAGCACTAGCGGGACGAGCTCCTACAATGAGCAGTTCTTC CASSTSGTSSYNEQFF
NA TRBJ2-1 18 TRBV27 TRBD2 TGTGCCAGCCGCATCCGACCCCCGCGGGCGGGAGGAAGGGGTGAGCAGTTCTTC CASRIRPPRAGGRGEQFF
NA TRBJ2-7 14 TRBV5-1 TRBD1 TGCGCCAGCAGCTGGGTTTACAGGGGCAACGAGCAGTACTTC CASSWVYRGNEQYF
NA TRBJ2-1 12 TRBV6-6 NA TGTGCCAGCAACCCAGGGGGGAATGAGCAGTTCTTC CASNPGGNEQFF
NA TRBJ1-2 15 TRBV6-5 TRBD1 TGTGCCAGCAGTTACTCGAGGGACAGGGGGATTGGCTACACCTTC CASSYSRDRGIGYTF
NA TRBJ2-1 18 TRBV9 TRBD2 TGTGCCAGCAGCCCCCGGGGTACTAGCGGAAGCTCCTACAATGAGCAGTTCTTC CASSPRGTSGSSYNEQFF
NA TRBJ1-2 12 TRBV30 NA TGTGCCTCCCCGAACCCAGGGTATGGCTACACCTTC CASPNPGYGYTF
NA TRBJ1-1 15 TRBV7-9 NA TGTGCCAGCAGCTTAGGACTAGGGTTGAACACTGAAGCTTTCTTT CASSLGLGLNTEAFF
NA TRBJ1-1 13 TRBV6-6 TRBD1 TGTGCCAGCAGTTACTCGAAAACAGGGGGAGCTTTCTTT CASSYSKTGGAFF
NA TRBJ1-2 13 TRBV30 NA TGTGCCTGGGCCACGGGGTATGACTATGGCTACACCTTC CAWATGYDYGYTF
NA TRBJ1-6 15 TRBV5-6 TRBD1 TGTGCCAGCAGCTGGGGGACAGCATATAATTCACCCCTCCACTTT CASSWGTAYNSPLHF
NA TRBJ2-2 13 TRBV5-1 NA TGCGCCAGCAGCACCGAGTTCACCGGGGAGCTGTTTTTT CASSTEFTGELFF
NA TRBJ2-7 13 TRBV2 NA TGTGCCAGCAGTGTGGGGCCTGGAGTCGAGCAGTACTTC CASSVGPGVEQYF
NA TRBJ1-2 12 TRBV7-9 NA TGTGCCAGCAGCCATCCGGGCGGGTCTAGCACCTTC CASSHPGGSSTF
NA TRBJ1-2 10 TRBV30 NA TGTGCCTGGGGCCCCCCTGGCTACACCTTC CAWGPPGYTF
NA TRBJ1-2 15 TRBV19 NA TGTGCCAGTAGCCCTAGACAGAGTCTTAACTATGGCTACACCTTC CASSPRQSLNYGYTF
NA TRBJ2-7 12 TRBV6-5 NA TGTGCCAGCAGTTACACCTCAGGGGAGCAGTACTTC CASSYTSGEQYF
NA TRBJ2-1 14 TRBV5-4 NA TGTGCCAGCAGCCCAGGGATAGCCATCCATGAGCAGTTCTTC CASSPGIAIHEQFF
NA TRBJ1-1 12 TRBV28 NA TGTGCCAGCAGTCCCCTAAGCACTGAAGCTTTCTTT CASSPLSTEAFF
NA TRBJ2-1 16 TRBV5-1 TRBD2 TGCGCCAGCAGCTCCAGGACTAGCGGGAGGGCAAATGAGCAGTTCTTC CASSSRTSGRANEQFF
NA TRBJ2-7 15 TRBV4-1 TRBD1 TGCGCCAGCAGCCAAGGGGGGCAGGGGGATTACGAGCAGTACTTC CASSQGGQGDYEQYF
NA TRBJ2-6 16 TRBV4-3 NA TGCGCCAGCAGCTTGGAGAGGGGGAGTGGGGCCAACGGCCTGACTTTC CASSLERGSGANGLTF
NA TRBJ2-7 14 TRBV11-2 NA TGTGCCAGCAGCTTCTCAGAAAGAACCTACGAGCAGTACTTC CASSFSERTYEQYF
NA TRBJ2-5 17 TRBV5-1 TRBD2 TGCGCCAGCAGCTCGGGACTAGCGGGAGGGCCAGGAGAGACCCAGTACTTC CASSSGLAGGPGETQYF
NA TRBJ1-1 17 TRBV10-1 TRBD1 TGCGCCAGCAGTGACCTAGGTCCGACAGGGAGGAAGACTGAAGCTTTCTTT CASSDLGPTGRKTEAFF